Below, one TCR beta chain is given with its context. Authors' data handling: Estimates of nucleated cell counts were drawn from the amplification of reference gene primers. TCRdb's copy holds only in-frame clones and misses some; the assay was immunoSEQ multiplex PCR. V, J and clone size are those of that table, while D and trimming were read from the DNA. The data contain about 140,000 clones, about 87% of them singletons. Germline V gives CDR1 SEHNR, CDR2 FQNEAQ (reference sequence). The ends lost 5 bases at V and 4 bases at J; junction bases unmatched: 7. The CDR3 covers 15 residues. This sample was included in a study of blood T cell repertoires in COVID-19. For the study at large: COVID-19 samples from acute and convalescent phases originated in the United States, Italy and Spain. T cells, B-cell-depleted T cells, or PBMCs provided the cDNA or gDNA that served as material.

The chain joins TRBV7-9 to TRBJ2-2; 7 nucleotides line up with TRBD1. Material: peripheral blood. The receptor was isolated from a middle-aged woman with acute or convalescent COVID-19. CDR3 coding DNA: TGTGCCAGCAGCCTTACAGGGGTTAGCACCGGGGAGCTGTTTTTT. Amino acid sequence: CASSLTGVSTGELFF.